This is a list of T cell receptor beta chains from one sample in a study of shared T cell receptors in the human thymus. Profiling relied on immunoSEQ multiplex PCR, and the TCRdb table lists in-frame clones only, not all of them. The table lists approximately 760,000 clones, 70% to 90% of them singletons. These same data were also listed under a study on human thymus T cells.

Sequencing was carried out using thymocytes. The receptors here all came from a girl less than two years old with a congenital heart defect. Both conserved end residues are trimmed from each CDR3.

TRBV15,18,ATTLREGQGNRSTNEKLF
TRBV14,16,ASSQGVDFGQGTYEQY
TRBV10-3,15,AISSTDRALFPYGYT
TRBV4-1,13,ASSQDGPVNSPLH
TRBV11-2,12,ASSVKMAVMGYT
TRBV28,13,ASSAGEVGSYEQY
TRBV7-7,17,ASRRAPRRWTETFYGYT
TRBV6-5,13,ASRPGVPMNTEAF
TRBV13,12,ASSLGLADQPQH
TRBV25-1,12,ASRWSDTNYGYT
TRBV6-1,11,ASRRGTVDGYT
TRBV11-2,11,ASSFGTADGYT